A selection of T cell receptor beta chains follows, all from one sample in a study of post-analysis software for immune sequencing data. TCRdb re-derived calls from the PCR reads in MiXCR, one entry per CDR3 protein. The profile shows around 400,000 distinct CDR3 sequences, roughly 30% of them singletons. Sequencing was carried out using blood. The receptors were gathered from a girl between 10 and 17 years old with multiple sclerosis. The CDR3 runs from the conserved cysteine through the conserved F or W. The order of the fields is CDR3 DNA, CDR3 protein, D gene, J gene, clone size, V gene. The D gene is left open where the match is weak. Size is omitted from some rows. Given values are once, few, many or a class for expanded clones.

CDR3nt: TGTGCCACCAGCAGCCGTCATCCTCAGCCCCAGCATTTT
CDR3aa: CATSSRHPQPQHF
d_gene: -
j_gene: TRBJ1-5
abundance: -
v_gene: TRBV15

CDR3nt: TGTGCTAACAGCCCCGGGGAGGGGAAGGGAACAGATACGCAGTATTTT
CDR3aa: CANSPGEGKGTDTQYF
d_gene: TRBD2
j_gene: TRBJ2-3
abundance: -
v_gene: TRBV7-7

CDR3nt: TGTGCCAGCAGTTTTGTGGGACTTAACTCCTACGAGCAGTACTTC
CDR3aa: CASSFVGLNSYEQYF
d_gene: -
j_gene: TRBJ2-7
abundance: -
v_gene: TRBV28

CDR3nt: TGTGCTAGCAGCCGGGGGCCTAGTTTTTTAAATGAGCAGTTCTTC
CDR3aa: CASSRGPSFLNEQFF
d_gene: -
j_gene: TRBJ2-1
abundance: -
v_gene: TRBV7-7

CDR3nt: TGTGCCAGCAGCTGGTCGGCGGGATTTGACTATGGCTACACCTTC
CDR3aa: CASSWSAGFDYGYTF
d_gene: -
j_gene: TRBJ1-2
abundance: -
v_gene: TRBV5-5

CDR3nt: TGTGCCAGCTCACCCGTGGACAGGAACTATGGCTACACCTTC
CDR3aa: CASSPVDRNYGYTF
d_gene: TRBD1
j_gene: TRBJ1-2
abundance: -
v_gene: TRBV18

CDR3nt: TGCGCCAGCAGGAGCCTAGCGGGGATGGATACGCAGTATTTT
CDR3aa: CASRSLAGMDTQYF
d_gene: TRBD2
j_gene: TRBJ2-3
abundance: few
v_gene: TRBV4-1

CDR3nt: TGTGCCAGCAGGCCGGGACCCGAATACAATGAGCAGTTCTTC
CDR3aa: CASRPGPEYNEQFF
d_gene: -
j_gene: TRBJ2-1
abundance: -
v_gene: TRBV2

CDR3nt: TGTGCCAGCAGTTTATCCAATGAAAAACTGTTTTTT
CDR3aa: CASSLSNEKLFF
d_gene: -
j_gene: TRBJ1-4
abundance: -
v_gene: TRBV12-3/TRBV12-4

CDR3nt: TGTGCCAGCAGTCTCGGGACACAGAACACTGAAGCTTTCTTT
CDR3aa: CASSLGTQNTEAFF
d_gene: -
j_gene: TRBJ1-1
abundance: -
v_gene: TRBV6-5

CDR3nt: TGTGCCAGCAGCCAGACCGCGGAGACCCAGTACTTC
CDR3aa: CASSQTAETQYF
d_gene: -
j_gene: TRBJ2-5
abundance: few
v_gene: TRBV11-2

CDR3nt: TGCGCCAGTAGCCAAGCGGGACAGGGAAACTATGGCTACACCTTC
CDR3aa: CASSQAGQGNYGYTF
d_gene: TRBD1
j_gene: TRBJ1-2
abundance: -
v_gene: TRBV4-1

CDR3nt: TGTGCCAGCAGCTTAGCCAATTCCTATGGCTACACCTTC
CDR3aa: CASSLANSYGYTF
d_gene: -
j_gene: TRBJ1-2
abundance: -
v_gene: TRBV7-8